Sequencing of this T cell receptor (beta chain) was carried out in a study of human T cells and chemical hapten exposure. Overall study context: In the sensitization step, 2% DPC was placed on about 2 cm by about 2 cm of upper inner arm skin. Enrolled patients were predominantly female and had alopecia areata, totalis or universalis. The study, taken as a whole, reports: Relative to controls, expanded TCRs formed significantly more large CDR3 similarity clusters.

This clonotype was seen at least ten times. The antigen remains undetermined. Stated time point: patch test 1, 2 weeks after DPC sensitization. Sample treatment: therapeutic diphenylcyclopropenone sensitization with weekly scalp DPC. Each patch test followed a blood draw. TCRdb called the RACE reads again in MiXCR, with one record for every CDR3 protein. The data show just under 350,000 distinct CDR3 sequences, around 7% seen once. Trimming removed 4 bases from V and 5 bases from J, with 11 bases in between. Germline V gene lookup returns CDR1 MNHEY and CDR2 SVGEGT. The length of the CDR3 is 13 residues.

The specimen was whole blood, collected in connection with sensitization to the hapten diphenylcyclopropenone (DPC). This receptor was identified in a woman aged 18-29 years with alopecia areata. Some clones in this sample may be carry-over from other donors' samples. The chain employs TRBV6-2 or TRBV6-3 and TRBJ2-5, with D maybe TRBD1 (5 bases). The CDR3 DNA is TGTGCCAGCAGTTCCAGGGTTGCGGAGACCCAGTACTTC. This encodes CASSSRVAETQYF.